The TCR beta chain under discussion was sequenced for a study of shared clonotypes between healthy human individuals. Deep-level running was used for the assay. Produced via immunoSEQ multiplex PCR; TCRdb's table is partial and in-frame only. The sample holds 2.3 million or so clones, 85% to 95% seen once. Study-wide results and caveats: On the whole, naive subsets had larger estimated richness than memory subsets had. Non-shared clonotypes had lower generation probabilities than those shared by all four donors.

Nashville, Tennessee was home to all donors, each a Caucasian adult. CDR3 length: 12 residues. Trimming left V 3 bases short and J 8 bases short, with 7 bases between. Germline CDR1 reads SGHTA; CDR2 reads FQGNSA. Remarks on this clone: No antigen is known for it.

The clonotype was recovered from a man between 18 and 35 years old in good health. Some clones in this sample may be carry-over from other donors' samples. The chain couples TRBV7-2 to TRBJ2-2; the D is unclear. Sequencing used naive CD4+ T cells from PBMCs. Subset meaning: CD45RA+ positively selected. CDR3 in amino acids: CASSFLVGELFF. The DNA for the CDR3 is TGTGCCAGCAGCTTCTTGGTGGGGGAGCTGTTTTTT.